One TCR beta chain is described in this entry. These data belong to a study of control samples from healthy donors and cancer patients. Using immunoSEQ multiplex PCR, the repertoire was profiled, and TCRdb retains in-frame clones only, with some absent. The sample holds about 140,000 clones, about 90% seen once. CDR3 length equals 16 residues. With V trimmed by 4 bases and J by 8 bases, 13 bases remained unmatched. CDR1 and CDR2 from the germline V gene are SGHTA and FQGTGA. The TCR comes from a man younger than 35 in good health. The gene calls are TRBV7-3 and TRBJ2-1, with 8 bases lining up with TRBD2. Sequencing input: blood. The CDR3: CASSSTGTSIFHEQFF. CDR3 DNA: TGTGCCAGCAGCTCGACCGGGACTAGTATCTTCCATGAGCAGTTCTTC.